This T cell receptor (beta chain) was recorded in a study of cytomegalovirus exposure and HLA in healthy donors. Broader study findings: In all likelihood, a cluster of highly shared sequence variants was a sequencing artifact. Diagnosis of cytomegalovirus status made by the classifier reportedly showed high specificity and sensitivity.

The length of the CDR3 is 20 residues. This PCR relied on a set of 60 Vbeta primers and 13 Jbeta primers. The method was immunoSEQ multiplex PCR; TCRdb's version includes in-frame clones alone and lacks a portion of them. This sample has about 200,000 clones; 75% to 85% occur once, and the top ten carry approximately 6.5%. On this clone itself: Its target is not known.

The chain is built from TRBV21-1 and TRBJ2-2; the table names TRBD2, a call not compared with the DNA. TRBV21-1 is classified as a pseudogene. The specimen was PBMCs. The sequence was obtained from a woman aged 45-65 years in good health and CMV-seropositive. The CDR3: CASSKGGEGGNPSHTGELFF. DNA of the CDR3: TGTGCCAGCAGCAAAGGGGGGGAGGGCGGAAACCCCTCACACACCGGGGAGCTGTTTTTT.